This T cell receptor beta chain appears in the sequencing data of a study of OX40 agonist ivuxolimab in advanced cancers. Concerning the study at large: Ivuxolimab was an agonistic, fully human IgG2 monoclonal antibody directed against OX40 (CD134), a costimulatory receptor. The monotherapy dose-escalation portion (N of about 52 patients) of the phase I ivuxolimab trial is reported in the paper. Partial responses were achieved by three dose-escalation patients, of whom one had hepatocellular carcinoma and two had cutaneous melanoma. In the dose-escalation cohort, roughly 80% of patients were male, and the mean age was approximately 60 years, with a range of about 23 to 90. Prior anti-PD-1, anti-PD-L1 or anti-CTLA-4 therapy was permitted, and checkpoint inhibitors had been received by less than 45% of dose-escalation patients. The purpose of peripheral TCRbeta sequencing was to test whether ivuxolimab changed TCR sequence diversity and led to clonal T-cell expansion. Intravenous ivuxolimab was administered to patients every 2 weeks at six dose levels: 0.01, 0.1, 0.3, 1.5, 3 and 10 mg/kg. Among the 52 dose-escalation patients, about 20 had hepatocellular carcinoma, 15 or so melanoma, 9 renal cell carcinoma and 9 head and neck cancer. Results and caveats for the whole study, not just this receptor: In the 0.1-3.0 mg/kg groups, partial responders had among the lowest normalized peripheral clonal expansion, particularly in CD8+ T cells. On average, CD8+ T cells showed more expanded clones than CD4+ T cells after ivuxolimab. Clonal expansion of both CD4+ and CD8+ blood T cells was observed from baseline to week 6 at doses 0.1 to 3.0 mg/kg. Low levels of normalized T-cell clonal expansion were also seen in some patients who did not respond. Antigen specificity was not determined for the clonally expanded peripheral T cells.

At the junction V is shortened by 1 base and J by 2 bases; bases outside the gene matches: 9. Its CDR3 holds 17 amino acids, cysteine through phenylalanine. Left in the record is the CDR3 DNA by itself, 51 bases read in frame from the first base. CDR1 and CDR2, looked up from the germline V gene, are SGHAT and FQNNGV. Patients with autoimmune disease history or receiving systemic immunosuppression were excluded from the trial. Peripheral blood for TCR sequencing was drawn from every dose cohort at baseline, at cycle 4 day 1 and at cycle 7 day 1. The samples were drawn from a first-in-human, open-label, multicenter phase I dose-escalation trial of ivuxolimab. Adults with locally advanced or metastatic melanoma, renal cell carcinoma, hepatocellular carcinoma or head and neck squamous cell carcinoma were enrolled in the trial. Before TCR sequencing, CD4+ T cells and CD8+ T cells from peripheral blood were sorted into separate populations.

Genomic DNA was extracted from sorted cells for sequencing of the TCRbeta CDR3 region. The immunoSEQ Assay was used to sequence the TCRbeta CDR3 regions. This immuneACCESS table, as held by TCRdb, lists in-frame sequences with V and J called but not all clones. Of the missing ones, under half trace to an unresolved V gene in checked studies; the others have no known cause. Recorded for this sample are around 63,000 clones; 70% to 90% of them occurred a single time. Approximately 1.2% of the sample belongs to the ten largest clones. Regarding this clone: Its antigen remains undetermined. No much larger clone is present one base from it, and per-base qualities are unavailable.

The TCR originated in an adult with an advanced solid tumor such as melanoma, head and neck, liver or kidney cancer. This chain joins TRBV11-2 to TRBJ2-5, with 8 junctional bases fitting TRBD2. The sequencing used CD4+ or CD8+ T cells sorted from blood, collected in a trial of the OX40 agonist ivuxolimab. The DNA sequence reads TGTGCCAGCAGCTTAGGGGCATTTACGGGAGGGCAAGAGACCCAGTACTTC. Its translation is CASSLGAFTGGQETQYF.